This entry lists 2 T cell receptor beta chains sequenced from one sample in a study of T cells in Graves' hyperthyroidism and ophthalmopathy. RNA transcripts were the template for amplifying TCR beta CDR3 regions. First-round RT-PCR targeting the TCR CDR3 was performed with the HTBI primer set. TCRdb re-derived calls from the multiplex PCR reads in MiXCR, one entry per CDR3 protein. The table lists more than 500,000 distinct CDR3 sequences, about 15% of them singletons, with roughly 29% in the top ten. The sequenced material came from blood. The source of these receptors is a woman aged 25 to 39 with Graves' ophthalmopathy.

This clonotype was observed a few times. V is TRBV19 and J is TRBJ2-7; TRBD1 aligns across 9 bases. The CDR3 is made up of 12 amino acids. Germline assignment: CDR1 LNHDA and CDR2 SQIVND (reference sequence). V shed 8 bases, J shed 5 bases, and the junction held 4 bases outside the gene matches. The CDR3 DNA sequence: TGTGCCAGTGGGACAGGGTCCAACGAGCAGTACTTC. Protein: CASGTGSNEQYF. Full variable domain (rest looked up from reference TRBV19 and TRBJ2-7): DGGITQSPKYLFRKEGQNVTLSCEQNLNHDAMYWYRQDPGQGLRLIYYSQIVNDFQKGDIAEGYSVSREKKESFPLTVTSAQKNPTAFYLCASGTGSNEQYFGPGTRLTVT.

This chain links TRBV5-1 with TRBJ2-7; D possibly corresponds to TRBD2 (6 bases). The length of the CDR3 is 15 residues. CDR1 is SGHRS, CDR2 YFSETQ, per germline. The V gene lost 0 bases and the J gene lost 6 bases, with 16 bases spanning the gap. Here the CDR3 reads CASSLVGRLVGEQYF. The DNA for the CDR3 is TGCGCCAGCAGCTTGGTTGGGAGGTTGGTGGGCGAGCAGTACTTC.